By share, the clone carrying this T cell receptor beta chain counts as medium-sized. Adaptor-ligated barcode primers were used to amplify TRBV12-4/TRBJ1-2 clonotypes. Via MiXCR, TCRdb re-called the multiplex PCR reads, giving one row per CDR3 protein. The table lists hundreds of distinct CDR3 sequences, roughly 3.2% of them singletons. Cells sorted as Tregs were CD4+, CD25+ and CD127-/low. V was clipped by 2 bases and J by 4 bases, with 11 bases between them. This CDR3 has 14 residues. The source material was Tregs sorted from blood. This chain connects TRBV12-3 or TRBV12-4 to TRBJ1-2, with D unclear. This receptor was obtained from a female donor with breast cancer. The DNA for the CDR3 is TGTGCCAGCAGTTTACTGGGGAAGGGCTATGGCTACACCTTC. It codes for CASSLLGKGYGYTF.